This TCR beta chain originates from a study of blood T cell repertoires in COVID-19. Study-level background: The cDNA or gDNA used as material had been derived from T cells, B-cell-depleted T cells, or PBMCs.

Authors' methods: Estimation of nucleated cell counts was performed using reference gene primer amplification. Data came from immunoSEQ multiplex PCR; TCRdb stores just in-frame clones and leaves some out. V and J calls and clone size are given by that table; D and trimming were obtained from the DNA. The profile shows about 330,000 clones, roughly 88% of them singletons. The junction had 8 bases not matched to a gene; V was cut back by 5 bases and J by 0 bases. CDR1 is MDHEN, CDR2 SYDVKM, per germline. The CDR3 length is 16 residues. This sequence joins TRBV28 and TRBJ2-3; 7 bases map to TRBD2. This clonotype was sampled from a woman between 50 and 59 years old with active or convalescent COVID-19. The sample was peripheral blood. The CDR3 nucleotides read TGTGCCAGCAGTCCGCATACTAGCGTGAGCACAGATACGCAGTATTTT. Its translation is CASSPHTSVSTDTQYF.